This TCR beta chain was found in a study of shared clonotypes between healthy human individuals. General observations from the study: The donor pool, a small one, limited the genetic and exposure-history diversity represented. Depth was large, yet rarefaction showed that sorted-subset sequencing was incomplete. Memory subsets generally showed lower estimated richness than naive subsets.

Naive CD8 cells were CD45RO-negative, positively selected for CCR7, excluding terminally differentiated effector memory CD45RA+ cells. Donation came from healthy HIV-negative adults that had no recent acute infections or vaccinations. A remark on this clone: Its target is not known.

The CDR3 contains 14 residues. The V and J ends lost 5 bases and 6 bases respectively, with 15 bases between them. Germline V gene sequence: CDR1 SGHTS, CDR2 YDEGEE. Some clones are missing from TCRdb's copy, which holds only in-frame ones; the method was immunoSEQ multiplex PCR. The sample has roughly 590,000 clones; around 95% are singletons. The sequence came from a woman in her 30s in good health. The sequencing sample was made of naive CD8+ T cells sorted from blood. This sequence joins TRBV5-8 and TRBJ1-5; D gene ambiguous. The CDR3 here is CASSPGGPRQPQHF. The DNA for the CDR3 is TGTGCCAGCAGTCCCGGAGGGCCCCGTCAGCCCCAGCATTTT. The variable domain in full, completed from reference TRBV5-8 and TRBJ1-5, reads EAGVTQSPTHLIKTRGQQATLRCSPISGHTSVYWYQQALGLGLQFLLWYDEGEERNRGNFPPRFSGRQFPNYSSELNVNALELEDSALYLCASSPGGPRQPQHFGDGTRLSIL.